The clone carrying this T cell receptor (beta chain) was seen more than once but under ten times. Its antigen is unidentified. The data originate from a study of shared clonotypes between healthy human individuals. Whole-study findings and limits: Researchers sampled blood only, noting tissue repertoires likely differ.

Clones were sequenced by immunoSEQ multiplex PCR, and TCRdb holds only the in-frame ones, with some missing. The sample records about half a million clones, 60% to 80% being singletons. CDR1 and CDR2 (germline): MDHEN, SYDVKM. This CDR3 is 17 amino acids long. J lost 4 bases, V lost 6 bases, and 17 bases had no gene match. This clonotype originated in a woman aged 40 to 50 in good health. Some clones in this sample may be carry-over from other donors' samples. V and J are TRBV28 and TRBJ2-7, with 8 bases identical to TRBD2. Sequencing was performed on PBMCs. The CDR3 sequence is CASRGRGLSGSPYEQYF. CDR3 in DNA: TGTGCCAGCAGGGGCCGGGGTCTGAGCGGGAGCCCTTACGAGCAGTACTTC.